This entry concerns a single TCR beta chain. The clone's antigen remains unknown. Per-base qualities were not stored, and no clone one base away is much larger. The sample belongs to a study of radiation and T cells in renal cell carcinoma (dated by TCRdb to the early 2020s). General notes on the study: Samples came from a clinical trial, in which primary renal cell carcinomas received 15 Gy stereotactic body radiation therapy followed by nephrectomy 4 weeks later. Across all 50 or so samples, under 5 million unique CDR3 nucleotide sequences, encoding 2,658,974 unique CDR3 amino acid sequences, were identified. TCR beta sequencing covered 50 to 55 samples in total, comprising approximately 25 tumors and about 27 peripheral blood samples. Results the study describes overall, beyond this receptor: Dynamics of the blood repertoire were not tracked past 4 weeks after treatment. No pretreatment tumor biopsies were available, so the baseline intratumoral presence of clonotypes could not be determined. An increase in top tumor clonotypes in blood was observed from baseline to 2 weeks post-radiation, followed by contraction by 4 weeks, which was taken to suggest transient expansion of tumor-resident clones. Because the trial had a single-armed design, the trial could not examine how radiation dose or scheduling affected the TCR repertoire.

Reading the label with the study, this specimen's time point is: blood 2 weeks post-SBRT. The label giving this sample's treatment or condition can be read as: 15 Gy SBRT to primary tumor, nephrectomy 4 weeks later. To follow tumor-enriched clonotypes, peripheral blood was collected serially from radiation-treated patients at baseline and again at 2 weeks and 4 weeks after SBRT. Every patient's renal cell carcinoma showed clear cell pathology. Genomic DNA for TCR sequencing was prepared using the QIAamp DNA Blood Mini Kit (Qiagen). The analyses included only samples that passed all quality control checks. TCR beta libraries were generated from genomic DNA with the immunoSEQ kit, following the manufacturer's recommendations. To prepare the libraries, a first multiplex PCR with proprietary primers was run, followed by a second PCR that added unique barcodes, and a bead cleanup was done after each round. Each sample batch included a kit-provided positive control reaction and a negative control reaction. The final libraries were assessed on an Agilent 4200 TapeStation D1000 ScreenTape, pooled by volume, and quantified by qPCR. Sequencing was performed on an Illumina NextSeq500 with a MidOutput 150-cycle cartridge, and 156 Read1 and 15 Index1 cycles were run with kit custom primers. The pooled library was loaded at 1.0 pM with a roughly 22% PhiX control spike-in. The study's processing was this. The vendor-processed data were analyzed in R, and a clonotype was defined as all T cells that share the same CDR3 nucleotide sequence. In the clone abundance analyses, frequencies were normalized to the 10,000 most abundant clones in each sample. Before analysis, public T cell clones were removed, and these numbered fewer than six per sample on average. Tumor-enriched and baseline blood-enriched clonotypes were defined by at least a 32-fold difference in abundance between compartments. A beta-binomial differential abundance model was used to identify clonotypes that were expanded or contracted between blood time points. Tumor-blood repertoire similarity was measured with the Baroni-Urbani and Buser coefficient, and group comparisons used two-tailed Wilcoxon tests in R. TCRdb carries this immuneACCESS record with in-frame sequences only. Its versions omit some clonotypes, under half of them owing to an unresolved V gene in the studies checked, with the rest unexplained. V and J calls and clone size are copied from that table; D and trimming were computed from the DNA. This sample comprises tens of thousands of clones, 86% of them detected only once. Of the sample, 20% to 25% is held by the ten largest clones.

From the germline V gene, CDR1 is SNHLY and CDR2 is FYNNEI. The junction shows trimming of 4 bases on V and 5 bases on J, plus 18 bases between the germline ends. The CDR3 goes from the cysteine to the phenylalanine over 16 residues. Here the CDR3 DNA is all that survives: 48 bases in frame from base 1. The sequence came from a woman aged 45 to 65 with renal cell carcinoma. This sample comprised blood, obtained from a patient whose treatment included radiotherapy and nephrectomy. The sequence joins TRBV2 to TRBJ1-5, and perhaps TRBD1 as D gene, on 6 matching bases. The CDR3 protein sequence reads: CASSAWAGEADQPQHF. In nucleotides, the sequence is TGTGCCAGCAGTGCATGGGCAGGGGAAGCTGATCAGCCCCAGCATTTT. Where the CDR3 stops, the reference TRBV2 and TRBJ1-5 genes take over; the full variable domain is EPEVTQTPSHQVTQMGQEVILRCVPISNHLYFYWYRQILGQKVEFLVSFYNNEISEKSEIFDDQFSVERPDGSNFTLKIRSTKLEDSAMYFCASSAWAGEADQPQHFGDGTRLSIL.